The clone carrying this T cell receptor beta chain has ten or more counts. This sample was taken from a study of read filtering for tumor transcriptome and immune sequencing. At the level of the study: Patients were 16 to 20 male and 13 to 15 female, mean age around 70 years, range about 40 to 85. Per sample, TCR-region reads ranged about 3.5 to 11 million by IR-seq, roughly 85 to 1273 by RNA-seq.

From roughly 0.4 ug of RNA, a library with molecular barcoded alpha/delta and beta/gamma adaptors was made. MiXCR was run by TCRdb on the reads, yielding one entry per CDR3 protein. The profile shows approximately 37,000 distinct CDR3 sequences, 11% to 15% of them singletons. V lost 5 bases, J lost 3 bases, and 7 bases lay in between. The CDR3 is made up of 12 amino acids. The chain couples TRBV12-3 or TRBV12-4 to TRBJ1-2; D unresolved. This sequence was found in a donor aged 40 or older with multiple myeloma. The sequencing input was a population of CD138-negative cells sorted from bone marrow. CDR3 sequence (DNA): TGTGCCAGCAGTAACCGGGACTATGGCTACACCTTC. Its translation is CASSNRDYGYTF.